This TCR beta chain stems from a study of human T cells and chemical hapten exposure. Time point of the sample: patch test 1, 2 weeks after DPC sensitization. The treatment was: therapeutic diphenylcyclopropenone sensitization with weekly scalp DPC. This clonotype was counted ten times or more. TCRdb reprocessed the RACE reads with MiXCR, giving one entry per CDR3 protein. The table has approximately 340,000 distinct CDR3 sequences, around 7% seen once; the top ten hold about 8%. Germline CDR1 reads LGHNA; CDR2 reads YSLEER. The CDR3 length is 14 residues. Trimming took off 0 bases at V and 4 bases at J, with 7 bases between the two ends.

The TCR sequence derives from a woman younger than 35 with alopecia areata. Some clones in this sample may be carry-over from other donors' samples. Sample: whole blood, taken in connection with sensitization to the hapten diphenylcyclopropenone (DPC). The chain uses TRBV4-3 and TRBJ2-4; no firm D call. CDR3 nucleotides: TGCGCCAGCAGCCAAGATAGAGTGAAAAACATTCAGTACTTC. It translates to CASSQDRVKNIQYF.